Presented here are 2 T cell receptor beta chains from one specimen sequenced in a study of neurological immune-mediated disorders. Via MiXCR, TCRdb re-called the 5' RACE reads, giving one row per CDR3 protein. In the table there are under 60,000 distinct CDR3 sequences, 3% to 4% of which are singletons. The source material was PBMCs. These receptors were taken from a man aged 40-55 years with multiple sclerosis.

There are many counts of this clonotype. The rearrangement uses TRBV20-1 and TRBJ2-7; 7 bases are a match to TRBD1. The germline CDR1 and CDR2 sequences are DFQATT and SNEGSKA (reference sequence). With 6 bases clipped from V and 0 bases from J, the junction kept 11 bases outside the gene matches. CDR3 length: 15 amino acids. The chain's CDR3 is CSAYWDSGSSYEQYF. The CDR3, as DNA: TGCAGTGCCTACTGGGACAGTGGGAGCTCCTACGAGCAGTACTTC.

This clonotype showed up just a few times. J is TRBJ2-7 and V is TRBV20-1; 7 nucleotides line up with TRBD1. Germline assignment: CDR1 DFQATT and CDR2 SNEGSKA (reference sequence). The junction had 7 bases not matched to a gene; V was cut back by 6 bases and J by 2 bases. The CDR3 runs to 13 residues. The CDR3 loop is CSASTGDPYEQYF. In DNA form, the CDR3 reads TGCAGTGCCTCTACAGGGGATCCCTACGAGCAGTACTTC.